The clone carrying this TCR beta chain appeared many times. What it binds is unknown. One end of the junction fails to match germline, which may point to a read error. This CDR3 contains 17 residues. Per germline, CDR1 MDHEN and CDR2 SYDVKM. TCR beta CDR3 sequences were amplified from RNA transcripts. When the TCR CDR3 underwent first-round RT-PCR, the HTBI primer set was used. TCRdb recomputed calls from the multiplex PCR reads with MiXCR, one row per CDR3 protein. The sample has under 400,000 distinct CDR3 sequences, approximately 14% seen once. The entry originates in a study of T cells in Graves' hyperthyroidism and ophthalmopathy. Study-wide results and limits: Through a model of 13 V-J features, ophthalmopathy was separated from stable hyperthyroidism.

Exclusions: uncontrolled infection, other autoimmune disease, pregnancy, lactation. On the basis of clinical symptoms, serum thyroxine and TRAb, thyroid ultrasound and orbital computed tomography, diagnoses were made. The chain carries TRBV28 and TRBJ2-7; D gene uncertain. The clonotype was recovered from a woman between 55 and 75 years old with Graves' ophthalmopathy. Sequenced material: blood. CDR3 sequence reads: CASSTPVTGPTPYGQYF. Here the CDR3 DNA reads TGTGCCAGCAGTACACCGGTCACCGGGCCTACCCCCTACGGGCAGTACTTC.